This paragraph covers one T cell receptor beta chain sequence. The trim removed 10 bases at V and 6 bases at J, leaving 3 bases unmatched. There are 13 residues in the CDR3. CDR1 is ENHRY, CDR2 SYGVKD, per germline. A roughly 0.45-1 mL peripheral blood aliquot was taken intraoperatively from four of eight donors. The assay was immunoSEQ multiplex PCR, and TCRdb's table has in-frame clones only and misses some. The table records some 40,000 clones, approximately 93% of them present only once. The data were taken from a study of human thymus T cells. V is TRBV10-3 and J is TRBJ2-1; 13 positions agree with TRBD2. The TCR originated in a boy in the first two years of life with a congenital heart defect but otherwise immunologically healthy. The sequenced sample consisted of blood. The DNA of the CDR3 is TGTGCCACCACTAGCGGGGGGGCCAATGAGCAGTTCTTC. Its protein product is CATTSGGANEQFF.